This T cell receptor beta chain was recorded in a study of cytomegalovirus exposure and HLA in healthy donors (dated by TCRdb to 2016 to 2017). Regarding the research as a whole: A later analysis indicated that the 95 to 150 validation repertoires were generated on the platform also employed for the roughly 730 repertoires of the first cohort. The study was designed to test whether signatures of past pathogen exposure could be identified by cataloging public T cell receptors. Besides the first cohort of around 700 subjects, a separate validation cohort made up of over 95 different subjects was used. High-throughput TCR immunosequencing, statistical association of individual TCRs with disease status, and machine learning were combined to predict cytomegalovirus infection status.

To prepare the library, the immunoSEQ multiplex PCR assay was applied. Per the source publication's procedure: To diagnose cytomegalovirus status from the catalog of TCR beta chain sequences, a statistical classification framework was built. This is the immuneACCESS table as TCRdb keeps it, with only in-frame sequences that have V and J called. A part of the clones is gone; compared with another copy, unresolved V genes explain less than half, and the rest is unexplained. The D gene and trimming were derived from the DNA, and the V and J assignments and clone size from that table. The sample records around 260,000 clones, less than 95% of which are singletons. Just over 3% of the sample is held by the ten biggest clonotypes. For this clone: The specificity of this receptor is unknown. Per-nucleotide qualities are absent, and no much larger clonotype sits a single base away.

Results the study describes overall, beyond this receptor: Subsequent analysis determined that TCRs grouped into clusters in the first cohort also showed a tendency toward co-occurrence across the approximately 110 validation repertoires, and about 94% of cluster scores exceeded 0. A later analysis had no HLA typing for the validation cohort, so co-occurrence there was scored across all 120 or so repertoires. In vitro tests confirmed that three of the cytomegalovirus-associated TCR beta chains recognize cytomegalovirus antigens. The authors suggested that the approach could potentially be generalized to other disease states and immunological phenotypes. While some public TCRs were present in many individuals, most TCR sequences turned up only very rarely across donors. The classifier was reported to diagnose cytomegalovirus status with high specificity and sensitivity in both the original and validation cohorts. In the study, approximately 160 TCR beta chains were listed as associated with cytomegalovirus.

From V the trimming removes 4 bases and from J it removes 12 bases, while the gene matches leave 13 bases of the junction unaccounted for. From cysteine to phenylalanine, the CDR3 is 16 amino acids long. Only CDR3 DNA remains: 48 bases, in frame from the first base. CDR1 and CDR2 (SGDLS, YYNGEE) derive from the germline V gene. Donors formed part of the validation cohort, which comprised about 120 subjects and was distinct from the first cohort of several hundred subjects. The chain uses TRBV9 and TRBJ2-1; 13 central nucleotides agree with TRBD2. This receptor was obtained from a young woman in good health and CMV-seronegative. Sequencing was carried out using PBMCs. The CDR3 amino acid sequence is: CASSPRTSGSRGGQFF. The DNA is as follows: TGTGCCAGCAGCCCCCGGACTAGCGGGAGTCGGGGGGGGCAGTTCTTC.